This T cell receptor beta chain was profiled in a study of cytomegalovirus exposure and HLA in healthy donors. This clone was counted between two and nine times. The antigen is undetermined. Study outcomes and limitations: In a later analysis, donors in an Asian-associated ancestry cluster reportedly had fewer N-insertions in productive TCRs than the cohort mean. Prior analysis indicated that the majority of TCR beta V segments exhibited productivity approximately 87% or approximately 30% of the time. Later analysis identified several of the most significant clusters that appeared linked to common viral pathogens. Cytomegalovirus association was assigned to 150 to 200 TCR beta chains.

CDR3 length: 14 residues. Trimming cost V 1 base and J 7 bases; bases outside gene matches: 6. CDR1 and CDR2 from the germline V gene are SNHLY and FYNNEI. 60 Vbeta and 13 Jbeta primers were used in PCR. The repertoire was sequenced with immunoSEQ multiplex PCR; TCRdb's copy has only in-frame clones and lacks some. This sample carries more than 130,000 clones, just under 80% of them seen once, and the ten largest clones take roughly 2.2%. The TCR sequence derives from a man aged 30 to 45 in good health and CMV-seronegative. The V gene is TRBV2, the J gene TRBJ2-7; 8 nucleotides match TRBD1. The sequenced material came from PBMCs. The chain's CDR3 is CASSEVDRGSEQYF. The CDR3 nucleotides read TGTGCCAGCAGTGAAGTCGACAGGGGATCGGAGCAGTACTTC.